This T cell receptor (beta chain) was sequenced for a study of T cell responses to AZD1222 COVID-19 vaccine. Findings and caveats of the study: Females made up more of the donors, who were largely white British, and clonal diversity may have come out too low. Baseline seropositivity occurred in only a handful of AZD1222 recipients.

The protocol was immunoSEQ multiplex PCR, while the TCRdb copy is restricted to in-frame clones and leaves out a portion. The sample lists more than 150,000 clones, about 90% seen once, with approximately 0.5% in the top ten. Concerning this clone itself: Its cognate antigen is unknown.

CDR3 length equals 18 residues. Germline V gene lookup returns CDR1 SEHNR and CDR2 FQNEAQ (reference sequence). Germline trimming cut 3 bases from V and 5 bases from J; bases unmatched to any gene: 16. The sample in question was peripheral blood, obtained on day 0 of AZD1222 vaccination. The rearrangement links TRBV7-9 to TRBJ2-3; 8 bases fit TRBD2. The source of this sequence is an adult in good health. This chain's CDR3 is CASSFIAAGGRLEDTQYF. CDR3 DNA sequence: TGTGCCAGCAGCTTCATAGCTGCGGGGGGCCGGTTAGAAGATACGCAGTATTTT.